This T cell receptor (beta chain) came from a study of blood T cell repertoires in COVID-19. The J segment lost 3 bases and the V segment lost 4 bases, leaving 5 bases of the junction unmatched. Per the germline V gene, CDR1 is ENHRY and CDR2 is SYGVKD. CDR3 length: 15 amino acids. The repertoire was sequenced with immunoSEQ multiplex PCR; TCRdb's copy has only in-frame clones and lacks some. The sample holds 150,000 to 200,000 clones, approximately 80% seen once. This sequence was found in a woman between 50 and 59 years old who had recovered from COVID-19. This chain joins TRBV10-3 and TRBJ2-3; 9 nucleotides align to TRBD1. The specimen was PBMCs or T cells enriched from blood (not recorded which). The CDR3 DNA reads as TGTGCCATCAGTGCCGGGACAGGGATTACAGATACGCAGTATTTT. Residues: CAISAGTGITDTQYF.